Reported below is one T cell receptor beta chain. Its antigen remains undetermined. No qualities accompany the bases; no much larger clone lies one base away. These data originate in a study of cytomegalovirus exposure and HLA in healthy donors (dated by TCRdb to the late 2010s). For the wider study: In an earlier analysis of around 540 of the donors, 276 Gb of sequence data and some 120 million unique TCR beta sequences from approximately 180 million T cells were reported. To predict cytomegalovirus infection status, the study combined high-throughput TCR immunosequencing, statistical association of individual TCRs with disease status, and machine learning. Roughly 300 gigabases of sequencing data and tens of millions of unique TCR sequences were included in an early release covering under 650 HLA-typed donors. About five DR-DQ haplotypes were treated as single units for association and clustering because of strong linkage in the cohort. Every discovery cohort repertoire had been produced on one sequencing platform. In the later analysis, no new phenotypic data were used to find candidate immune exposures; instead, reliance was placed on TCR beta sequences and their occurrence across donors. In a later analysis, previously published TCR beta repertoires from 666 donors were re-analyzed and high-resolution HLA genotyping was added so that TCR occurrence patterns could be studied. A later genetic analysis took genome-wide SNP genotypes for about three fifths of the roughly 700 donors and used that subset as a discovery cohort. Of the 350 to 450 genotyped donors, roughly 76% were placed in the genetic ancestry cluster associated with self-reported Caucasian donors. To decide whether each TCR beta V gene segment behaved as functional or pseudogenic, an earlier analysis of 587 of the donors relied on high-throughput TCR beta sequencing. Both class I and class II loci were covered by HLA typing, at four-digit resolution. The study aimed to test whether signatures of past pathogen exposure could be identified by cataloging public T cell receptors. Along with the approximately 670-subject first cohort, a separate validation cohort of over a hundred different subjects was used. Among 398 genotyped donors of the cohort, an average of approximately 240,000 unique TCR beta nucleotide sequences was sequenced per donor, of which approximately 19% were non-productive. The T cell repertoires of under 750 subjects were profiled by immunosequencing and related to cytomegalovirus serostatus. Donor age, sex, ethnicity and CMV serostatus were compiled alongside the repertoire data. The number of donors typed differed by locus, with 629-630 for A, B, C, DRB1 and DQB1, roughly 520 for DQA1, 600 to 610 for DPA1, and 450 to 480 for DPB1.

V is trimmed back by 6 bases and J by 4 bases, and the junction contains 12 bases that no gene match accounts for. From the cysteine up to the phenylalanine, the CDR3 has a length of 16 residues. The entry retains the CDR3 DNA only, 48 bases that are in frame from base 1. CDR1 and CDR2 (KGHSH, LQKENI) derive from the germline V gene. The paper's findings and limits, for the study overall: According to a later analysis, most CMV-associated TCR beta chains appeared to be HLA-restricted, and the HLA associations seemed to be driven largely by CMV exposure. When HLA alleles, especially DR and DQ, strongly co-occurred, TCR associations were difficult to assign to individual alleles. In a later genetic analysis, fewer N-insertions in productive TCRs were reported among donors in an Asian-associated ancestry cluster than the approximately 710-donor mean. Only TCR beta chains were sequenced in this cohort, and the absence of alpha or paired-chain data limited detectable features. A further reported finding was that TCR beta sequences accurately predicted the HLA-A and HLA-B alleles for most subjects in the first cohort. In vitro tests confirmed that a few of the cytomegalovirus-associated TCR beta chains recognize cytomegalovirus antigens. In an earlier analysis of some 550 of the donors, most TCR beta V segments were observed in productive rearrangements about 87% or about 30% of the time, broadly matching IMGT annotations. In a later analysis, several top co-occurrence clusters were reported to appear linked to parvovirus B19, influenza, CMV and Epstein-Barr virus. Because counts were too low, about 18 rarely observed V segments, including chromosome 9 orphons, were left out of the earlier analysis of a few hundred of the donors. According to the authors, the approach could potentially be generalized to other disease states and immunological phenotypes. Roughly uniform sequencing depth across donors was assumed in presence/absence analyses, although this assumption may not hold. The sequencing pipeline was judged likely to have produced a cluster of highly shared sequence variants as a technical artifact. In a later genetic analysis, a missense DCLRE1C variant was associated with V-gene and J-gene trimming of TCR beta chains, and the association was replicated in an independent cohort. Because HLA typing was missing for some donors at each locus, association tests included only the typed subset. The study listed 164 TCR beta chains as associated with cytomegalovirus. CMV serostatus was the only immune exposure information available for the cohort. Correlated functional status among segregating V segments might reflect linkage disequilibrium, but an unknown experimental factor could not be ruled out. In both the original and validation cohorts, the classifier was reported to diagnose cytomegalovirus status with high specificity and sensitivity. A later analysis found that TCR association rates varied across HLA loci, with DRB1 alleles showing the most associated TCRs and HLA-C alleles the fewest. The 87-base-pair reads could not distinguish some IMGT-functional V segments, including TRBV6-2 and TRBV6-3, so those segments were excluded. Specific HLA alleles were associated with 15,000 to 20,000 TCR beta sequences at a false discovery rate of 0.05 in a later analysis. Most TCR sequences were seen in very few donors, while some public TCRs were found in many individuals. A later analysis found that HLA-associated TCR beta chains were more clonally expanded and had lower generation probabilities than equally common non-associated chains.

Preparation of the library involved the immunoSEQ multiplex PCR assay. For the multiplex PCR, a mixture combining 60 forward primers for TCR Vbeta segments and 13 reverse primers for TCR Jbeta segments was used. Amplification of the CDR3 region of rearranged TCR beta genes was performed with a multiplex PCR assay on genomic DNA. The amplified TCR beta libraries were sequenced on the Illumina HiSeq System as 87-base-pair reads. Per the source publication's procedure: A later analysis counted around 72 million unique TCR beta chains across the 600 to 850 repertoires, and around 9.9 million of these chains were shared by at least two donors. Raw reads were error-corrected and collapsed into unique sequences with a nearest-neighbor algorithm that merged closely related sequences to remove PCR and sequencing errors. To assign V, D and J gene segments, CDR3 sequences were aligned to IMGT reference sequences. For a sequence to be retained, a match of at least six nucleotides was required to both a V gene segment and a J gene segment. Rearrangements were classified as productive when the CDR3 lacked stop codons and remained in frame with V and J, and all other rearrangements were classified as non-productive. Following IMGT convention, CDR3 was defined as the stretch from the second conserved V-encoded cysteine up to the conserved J-encoded phenylalanine. The earlier analysis of roughly 590 of the donors excluded sequences that lacked an unambiguous match to a single V gene segment. In an earlier analysis of 587 of the donors, V segments were called functional above 56.7% productive rearrangements and were called segregating when the between-donor standard deviation exceeded 5%. A statistical classification framework was built for diagnosing cytomegalovirus status from the catalog of TCR beta chain sequences. A later analysis assigned V and J genes by comparing TCR nucleotide sequences with IMGT/GENE-DB human TR gene sequences. The TCRdist pipeline was used in a later analysis to assign CDR3 sequences and most-parsimonious VDJ recombination scenarios. In a later analysis, every TCR beta chain was defined by the combination of its CDR3 amino acid sequence and its V-gene family, and reads without a unique V-gene family were dropped. In a later analysis, approximately 590 highly shared, low-generation-probability nucleotide sequences were removed to address suspected cross-contamination and a sequencing artifact. For each public chain, a later analysis derived a clonal expansion index from normalized ranks of inferred template counts within each repertoire. A later analysis computed generation probabilities with a VDJ recombination model fitted to out-of-frame rearrangements, and checked the results against IGoR. Hypergeometric tests were used in a later analysis to score TCR-TCR, TCR-HLA and TCR-CMV co-occurrence, with a repertoire-size bias correction applied to the TCR pairs. A later analysis estimated false discovery rates by permuting HLA or CMV assignments 20 times. In a later analysis, co-occurring TCRs were grouped with DBSCAN, and TCRdist sequence similarity was added when clustering was performed within HLA-allele-positive subsets. Repertoires with fewer than 30,000 or more than 120,000 public chains were left out of co-occurrence clustering, as were a few repertoires with anomalous nucleotide sharing. TCRdb re-hosts the immuneACCESS table, in-frame sequences only. Its copies lack some clones; in the studies checked, an unresolved V gene accounts for under half of them, and the cause for the rest is not known. V and J calls and clone size are those listed in that table; D and trimming were worked out from the DNA. The sample profile shows around 140,000 clones; approximately 80% of them were found once. The ten largest make up 1.2% to 1.5% of the sample.

The cohort comprised some 680 healthy bone marrow donors. At the time of sampling, every cohort member was nominally healthy, though immune exposures that went unrecorded were likely present. The donor was CMV seropositive and was included in the group of 250 to 300 seropositive cohort members. Every donor gave a peripheral blood sample, and the peripheral blood mononuclear cells from that sample were used for TCR beta sequencing. The Qiagen DNeasy Blood Extraction Kit was used to extract genomic DNA from the blood cell samples. Here the chain combines TRBV18 and TRBJ2-7, and TRBD1 matches 10 of the central bases. This TCR came from a man aged 30 to 39 in good health and CMV-seropositive. Sequenced input: PBMCs. CDR3 region: CASSTSGRTGGYEQYF. The bases are TGTGCCAGCTCCACCTCCGGCCGGACAGGGGGGTACGAGCAGTACTTC.